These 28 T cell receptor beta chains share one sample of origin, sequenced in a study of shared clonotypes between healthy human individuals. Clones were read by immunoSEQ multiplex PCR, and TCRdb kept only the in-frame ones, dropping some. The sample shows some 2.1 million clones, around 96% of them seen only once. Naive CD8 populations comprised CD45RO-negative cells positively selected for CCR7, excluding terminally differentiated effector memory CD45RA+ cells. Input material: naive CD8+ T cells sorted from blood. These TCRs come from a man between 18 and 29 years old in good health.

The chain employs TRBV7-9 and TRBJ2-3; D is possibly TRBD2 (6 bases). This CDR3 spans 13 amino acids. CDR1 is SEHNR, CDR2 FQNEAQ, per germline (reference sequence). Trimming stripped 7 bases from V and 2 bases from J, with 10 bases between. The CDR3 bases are TGTGCCAGCAAATGGGACTTCACAGATACGCAGTATTTT. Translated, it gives CASKWDFTDTQYF.

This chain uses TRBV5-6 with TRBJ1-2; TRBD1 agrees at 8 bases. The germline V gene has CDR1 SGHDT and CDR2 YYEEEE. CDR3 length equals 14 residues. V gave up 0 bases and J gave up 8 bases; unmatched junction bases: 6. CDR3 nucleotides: TGTGCCAGCAGCTTGGCCCAGGGGGCAGAAGGCTACACCTTC. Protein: CASSLAQGAEGYTF.

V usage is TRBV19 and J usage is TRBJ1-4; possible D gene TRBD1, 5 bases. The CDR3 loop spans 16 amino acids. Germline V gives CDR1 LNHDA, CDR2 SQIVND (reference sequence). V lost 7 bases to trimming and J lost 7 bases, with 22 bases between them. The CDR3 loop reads CASNNLPGRYGEKLFF. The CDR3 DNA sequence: TGTGCCAGTAACAACCTACCGGGACGGTACGGTGAAAAACTGTTTTTT.

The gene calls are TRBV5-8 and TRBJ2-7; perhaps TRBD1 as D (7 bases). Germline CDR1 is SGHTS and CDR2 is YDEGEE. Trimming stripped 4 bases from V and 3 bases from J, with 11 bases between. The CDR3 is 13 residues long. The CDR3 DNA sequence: TGTGCCAGCAGCCAGGGGGAGGACTACGAGCAGTACTTC. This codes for CASSQGEDYEQYF. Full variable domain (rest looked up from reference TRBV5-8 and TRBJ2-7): EAGVTQSPTHLIKTRGQQATLRCSPISGHTSVYWYQQALGLGLQFLLWYDEGEERNRGNFPPRFSGRQFPNYSSELNVNALELEDSALYLCASSQGEDYEQYFGPGTRLTVT.

CDR3 sequence reads: CASSQQTGAGLRRGYTF. The CDR3, as DNA: TGTGCCAGCAGCCAACAAACAGGGGCAGGCCTTCGCCGAGGCTACACCTTC. The chain carries TRBV14 and TRBJ1-2; TRBD1 matches 7 bases. Trimming cost V 2 bases and J 8 bases; bases outside gene matches: 17. The CDR3 has 17 residues. CDR1 SGHDN and CDR2 FVKESK come from the germline V gene.

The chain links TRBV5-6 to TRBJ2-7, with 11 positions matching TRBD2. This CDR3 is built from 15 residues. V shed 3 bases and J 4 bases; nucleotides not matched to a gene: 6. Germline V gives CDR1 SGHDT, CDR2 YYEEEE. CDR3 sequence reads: CASSWELAGGYEQYF. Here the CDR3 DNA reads TGTGCCAGCAGCTGGGAATTAGCGGGAGGGTACGAGCAGTACTTC.

CDR3 nucleotide sequence: TGCGCCAGCAGCTTCTCGGCAGGATCGAACGAGCAGTACTTC. It yields the protein CASSFSAGSNEQYF. This chain links TRBV5-1 with TRBJ2-7; D is ambiguous. Germline CDR1 reads SGHRS; CDR2 reads YFSETQ. The V end lost 2 bases, the J end lost 5 bases, and 14 bases lay between the germline ends. This CDR3 has 14 amino acids.

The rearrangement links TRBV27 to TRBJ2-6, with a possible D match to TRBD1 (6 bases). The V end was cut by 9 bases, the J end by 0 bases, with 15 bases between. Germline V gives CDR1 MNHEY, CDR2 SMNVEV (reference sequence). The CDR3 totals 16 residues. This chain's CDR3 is CASALGGPSGANVLTF. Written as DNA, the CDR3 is TGTGCCAGTGCGTTAGGGGGTCCCTCTGGGGCCAACGTCCTGACTTTC.

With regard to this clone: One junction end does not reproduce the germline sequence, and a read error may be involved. This chain's CDR3 is CASSEAAGDTIYF. CDR3 in DNA: TGCGCCAGCAGTGAGGCTGCTGGAGACACCATATATTTT. This rearrangement joins TRBV10-2 to TRBJ1-3; D gene uncertain. The CDR3 spans 13 residues. Germline CDR1 WSHSY, CDR2 SAAADI.

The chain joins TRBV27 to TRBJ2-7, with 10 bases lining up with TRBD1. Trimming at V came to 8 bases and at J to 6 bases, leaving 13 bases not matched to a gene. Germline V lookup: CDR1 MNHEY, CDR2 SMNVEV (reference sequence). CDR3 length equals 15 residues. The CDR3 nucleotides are TGTGCCAGCCGGATGACAGGGGGCGAAAGAACCGAGCAGTACTTC. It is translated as CASRMTGGERTEQYF.

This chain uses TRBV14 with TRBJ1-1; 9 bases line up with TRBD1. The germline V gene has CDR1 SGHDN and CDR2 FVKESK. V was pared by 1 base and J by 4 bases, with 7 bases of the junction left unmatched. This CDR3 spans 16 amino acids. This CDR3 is CASSQGVQGAGTEAFF. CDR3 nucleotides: TGTGCCAGCAGCCAAGGGGTACAGGGGGCAGGCACTGAAGCTTTCTTT.

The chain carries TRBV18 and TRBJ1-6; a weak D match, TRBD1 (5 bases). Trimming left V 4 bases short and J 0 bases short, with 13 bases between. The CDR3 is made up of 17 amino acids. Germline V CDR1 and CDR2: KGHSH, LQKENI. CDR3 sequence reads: CASSQAGLSSYNSPLHF. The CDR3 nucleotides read TGTGCCAGCTCACAGGCAGGGCTTAGCTCCTATAATTCACCCCTCCACTTT.

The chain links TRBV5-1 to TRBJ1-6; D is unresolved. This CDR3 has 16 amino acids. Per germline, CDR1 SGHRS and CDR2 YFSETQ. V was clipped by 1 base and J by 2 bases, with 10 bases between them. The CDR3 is CASSLNSEAYNSPLHF. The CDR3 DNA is TGCGCCAGCAGCTTGAACTCCGAGGCCTATAATTCACCCCTCCACTTT.

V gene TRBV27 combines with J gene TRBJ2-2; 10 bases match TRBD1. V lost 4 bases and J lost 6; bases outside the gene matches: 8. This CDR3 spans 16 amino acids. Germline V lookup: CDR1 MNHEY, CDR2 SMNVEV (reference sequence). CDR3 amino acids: CASSWVGTGASGELFF. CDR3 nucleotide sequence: TGTGCCAGCAGTTGGGTCGGGACAGGGGCATCCGGGGAGCTGTTTTTT.

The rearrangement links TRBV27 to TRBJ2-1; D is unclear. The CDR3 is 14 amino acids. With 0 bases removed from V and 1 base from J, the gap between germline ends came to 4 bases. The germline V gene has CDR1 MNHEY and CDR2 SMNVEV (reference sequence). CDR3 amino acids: CASSLSQSYNEQFF. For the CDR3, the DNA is TGTGCCAGCAGTTTATCACAGTCCTACAATGAGCAGTTCTTC.

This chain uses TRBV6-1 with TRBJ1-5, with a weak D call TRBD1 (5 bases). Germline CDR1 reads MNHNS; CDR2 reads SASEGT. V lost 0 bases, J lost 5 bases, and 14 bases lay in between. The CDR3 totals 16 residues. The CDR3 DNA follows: TGTGCCAGCAGTGAAGCGGATCGACAGTACGATCAGCCCCAGCATTTT. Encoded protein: CASSEADRQYDQPQHF.

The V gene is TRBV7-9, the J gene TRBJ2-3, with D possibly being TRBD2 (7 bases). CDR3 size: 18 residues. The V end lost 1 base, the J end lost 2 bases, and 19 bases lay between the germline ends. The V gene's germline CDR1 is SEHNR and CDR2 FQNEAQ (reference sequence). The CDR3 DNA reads TGTGCCAGCAGCTTAGGAGGGGGGCTAGCGGAGATCACAGATACGCAGTATTTT. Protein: CASSLGGGLAEITDTQYF.

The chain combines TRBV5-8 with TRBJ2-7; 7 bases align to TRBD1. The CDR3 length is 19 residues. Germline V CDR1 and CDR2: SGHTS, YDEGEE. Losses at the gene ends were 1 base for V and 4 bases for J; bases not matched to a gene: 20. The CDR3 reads CASSLTPHRGDRPLYEQYF. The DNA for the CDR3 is TGTGCCAGCAGCTTGACCCCCCACCGAGGGGACAGACCCCTATACGAGCAGTACTTC.

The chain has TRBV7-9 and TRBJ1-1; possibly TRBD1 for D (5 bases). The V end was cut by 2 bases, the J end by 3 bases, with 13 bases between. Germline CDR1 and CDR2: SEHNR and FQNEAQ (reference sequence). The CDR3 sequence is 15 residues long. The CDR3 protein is CASSLLTGGDTEAFF. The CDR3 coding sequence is TGTGCCAGCAGCTTACTCACCGGGGGGGACACTGAAGCTTTCTTT.

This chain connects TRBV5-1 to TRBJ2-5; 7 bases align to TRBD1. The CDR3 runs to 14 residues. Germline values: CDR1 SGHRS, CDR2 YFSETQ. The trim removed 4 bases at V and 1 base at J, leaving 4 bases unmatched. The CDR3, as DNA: TGCGCCAGCAGCCCGGGACAGTTCCAAGAGACCCAGTACTTC. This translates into CASSPGQFQETQYF. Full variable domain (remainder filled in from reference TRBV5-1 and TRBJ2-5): KAGVTQTPRYLIKTRGQQVTLSCSPISGHRSVSWYQQTPGQGLQFLFEYFSETQRNKGNFPGRFSGRQFSNSRSEMNVSTLELGDSALYLCASSPGQFQETQYFGPGTRLLVL.

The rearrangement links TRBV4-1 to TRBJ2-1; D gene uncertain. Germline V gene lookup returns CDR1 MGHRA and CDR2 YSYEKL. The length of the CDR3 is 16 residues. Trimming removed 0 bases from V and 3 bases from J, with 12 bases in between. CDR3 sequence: CASSQDISVGYNEQFF. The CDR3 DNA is TGCGCCAGCAGCCAAGATATCAGCGTTGGCTACAATGAGCAGTTCTTC.

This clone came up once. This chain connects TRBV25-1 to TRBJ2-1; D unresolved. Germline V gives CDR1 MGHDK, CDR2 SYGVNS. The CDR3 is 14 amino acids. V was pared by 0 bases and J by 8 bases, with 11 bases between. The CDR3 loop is CASSEYRVPDEQFF. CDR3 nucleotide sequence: TGTGCCAGCAGTGAATACCGGGTACCGGATGAGCAGTTCTTC. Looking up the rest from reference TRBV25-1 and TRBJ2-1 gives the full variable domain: EADIYQTPRYLVIGTGKKITLECSQTMGHDKMYWYQQDPGMELHLIHYSYGVNSTEKGDLSSESTVSRIRTEHFPLTLESARPSHTSQYLCASSEYRVPDEQFFGPGTRLTVL.

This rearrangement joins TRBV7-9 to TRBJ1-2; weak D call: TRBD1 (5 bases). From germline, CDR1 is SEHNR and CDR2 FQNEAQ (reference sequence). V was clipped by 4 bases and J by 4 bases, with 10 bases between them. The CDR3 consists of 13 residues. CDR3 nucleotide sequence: TGTGCCAGCAGCTCGGGACTTAGCTATGGCTACACCTTC. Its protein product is CASSSGLSYGYTF.

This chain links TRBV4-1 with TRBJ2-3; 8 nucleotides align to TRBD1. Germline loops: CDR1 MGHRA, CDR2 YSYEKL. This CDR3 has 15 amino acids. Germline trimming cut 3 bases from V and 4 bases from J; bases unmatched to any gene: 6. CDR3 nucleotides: TGCGCCAGCAGCCAGGGACAGGAGGTTCCAGATACGCAGTATTTT. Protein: CASSQGQEVPDTQYF.

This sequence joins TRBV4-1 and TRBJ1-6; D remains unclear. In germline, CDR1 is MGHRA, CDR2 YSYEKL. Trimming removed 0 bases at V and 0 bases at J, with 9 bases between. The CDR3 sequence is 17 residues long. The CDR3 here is CASSQDRPSSYNSPLHF. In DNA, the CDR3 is TGCGCCAGCAGCCAAGATCGCCCGAGCTCCTATAATTCACCCCTCCACTTT.

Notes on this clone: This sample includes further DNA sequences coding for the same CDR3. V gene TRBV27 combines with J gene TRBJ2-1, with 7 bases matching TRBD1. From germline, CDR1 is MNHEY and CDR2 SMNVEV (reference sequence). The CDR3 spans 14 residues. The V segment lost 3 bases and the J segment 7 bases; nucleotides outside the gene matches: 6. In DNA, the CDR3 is TGTGCCAGCAGTTTGAGGGACAGTAGGAATGAGCAGTTCTTC. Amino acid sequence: CASSLRDSRNEQFF.

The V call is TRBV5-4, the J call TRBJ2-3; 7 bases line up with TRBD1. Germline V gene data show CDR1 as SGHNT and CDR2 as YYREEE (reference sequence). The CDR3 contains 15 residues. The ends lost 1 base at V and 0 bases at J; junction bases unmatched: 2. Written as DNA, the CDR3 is TGTGCCAGCAGCTTGTCACAGGGGAGCACAGATACGCAGTATTTT. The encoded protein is CASSLSQGSTDTQYF. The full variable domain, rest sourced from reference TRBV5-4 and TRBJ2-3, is ETGVTQSPTHLIKTRGQQVTLRCSSQSGHNTVSWYQQALGQGPQFIFQYYREEENGRGNFPPRFSGLQFPNYSSELNVNALELDDSALYLCASSLSQGSTDTQYFGPGTRLTVL.

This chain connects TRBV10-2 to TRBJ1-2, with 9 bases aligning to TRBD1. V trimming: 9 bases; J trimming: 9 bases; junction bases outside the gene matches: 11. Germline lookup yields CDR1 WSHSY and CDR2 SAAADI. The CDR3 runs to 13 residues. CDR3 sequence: CASHAGTGTSYTF. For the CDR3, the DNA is TGCGCCAGTCATGCCGGGACAGGGACGAGCTACACCTTC.